This T cell receptor (beta chain) was recovered during a study of healthy donors' naive CD4 and CD8 T cells. Overall study: All functional IMGT TCR alpha variants were covered by new primers.

TCR libraries were built from approximately 520 ng of total RNA by linear amplification. TCRdb fed the reads into MiXCR, producing one record per CDR3 protein. The sample lists 150,000 to 200,000 distinct CDR3 sequences; 65% to 75% were seen once. Germline loops: CDR1 SGHKS, CDR2 YYEKEE (reference sequence). This CDR3 is 15 amino acids long. V shed 4 bases and J shed 9 bases, with 17 bases lying between them. About this clonotype itself: Its antigen is not known.

Overall study findings and caveats: Most V and J genes were reportedly biased between naive CD4+ and CD8+ cells.

V and J are TRBV5-5 and TRBJ1-6; D is ambiguous. This TCR derives from a pool of human donors in good health; the sample pools cells from several healthy donors. The sequenced sample consisted of naive CD4+ and CD8+ T cells sorted from blood, pooled from several donors. This CDR3 is CASSPEGVALSPLHF. CDR3 DNA sequence: TGTGCCAGCAGCCCCGAAGGAGTCGCTCTTTCACCCCTCCACTTT.